This T cell receptor (beta chain) was retrieved from a study of T cells in Graves' hyperthyroidism and ophthalmopathy. With 0 bases removed from V and 7 bases from J, the gap between germline ends came to 21 bases. The CDR3 has 16 amino acids. Looked up from germline, CDR1 is DFQATT and CDR2 is SNEGSKA (reference sequence). This clonotype was picked up many times. Its antigen is undetermined. Study-level points and caveats: Most thyroid clonotypes that were expanded above 0.001 also turned up in blood. The model made its ophthalmopathy prediction, and onset followed a median approximately 6.5 months later.

Amplified TCR beta CDR3 regions derived from RNA transcripts. HTBI primers drove first-round RT-PCR of the TCR CDR3. One entry per CDR3 protein results from TCRdb running MiXCR on the multiplex PCR reads. The sample records about 590,000 distinct CDR3 sequences, about 14% being singletons. V is TRBV20-1 and J is TRBJ1-1, with D possibly TRBD1 on 6 matching bases. Sequenced sample: blood. The receptor was derived from a woman between 18 and 29 years old with Graves' ophthalmopathy. The CDR3 DNA reads as TGCAGTGCTAGAGATTGGGGCGAAGACAGGACCAATGAAGCTTTCTTT. This gives the protein CSARDWGEDRTNEAFF.